This section outlines one T cell receptor (beta chain) sequence together with its context. The data were taken from a study of blood T cell repertoires in COVID-19. About the research overall: Researchers got acute and convalescent COVID-19 samples from the United States, Italy and Spain. T cells, B-cell-depleted T cells, or PBMCs supplied cDNA or gDNA.

V lost 8 bases and J lost 3, with 25 bases in between. Germline CDR1 MNHEY, CDR2 SMNVEV (reference sequence). The CDR3 extends over 17 amino acids. In the study's own analysis: Reference gene primer amplification gave estimated nucleated cell counts. The protocol was immunoSEQ multiplex PCR, while the TCRdb copy is restricted to in-frame clones and leaves out a portion. The V and J calls and the clone size are those of that table, but D and trimming were determined from the DNA. The sample lists 95,000 to 120,000 clones, roughly 88% occurring once. Sequencing was performed on peripheral blood. The source of this sequence is a woman in her sixties or seventies who had recovered from COVID-19. V usage is TRBV27 and J usage is TRBJ1-1; TRBD1 is a possible D gene (5 bases). CDR3 sequence: CASGQQPALFLYTEAFF. CDR3 nucleotides: TGTGCCAGCGGACAACAGCCTGCCCTTTTTTTGTACACTGAAGCTTTCTTT.